The 28 T cell receptor beta chains in this list originate from one sample, sequenced in a study of cytomegalovirus exposure and HLA in healthy donors. PCR was performed using 60 Vbeta and 13 Jbeta primers. Produced via immunoSEQ multiplex PCR; TCRdb's table is partial and in-frame only. The sample includes around 140,000 clones, 77% of them seen just once. Sequences were obtained from PBMCs. These receptors all come from a male donor in good health and CMV-seronegative.

V and J are TRBV6-4 and TRBJ1-3; D is possibly TRBD1 (6 bases). Germline V gene data show CDR1 as MRHNA and CDR2 as SNTAGT. Trimming stripped 2 bases from V and 4 bases from J, with 12 bases between. The CDR3 length is 15 residues. Written as DNA, the CDR3 is TGTGCCAGCAGTGACATGCGGACAGAAGGAAACACCATATATTTT. Translated, it gives CASSDMRTEGNTIYF.

There are a few counts of this clone. This chain uses TRBV15 with TRBJ2-5, with 7 positions matching TRBD1. The trim removed 1 base at V and 1 base at J, leaving 6 bases unmatched. This CDR3 is 16 amino acids long. The germline V gene has CDR1 LNHNV and CDR2 YYDKDF (reference sequence). The CDR3 loop is CATSRATGTVQETQYF. The CDR3 bases are TGTGCCACCAGCAGAGCGACAGGGACAGTCCAAGAGACCCAGTACTTC.

V and J are TRBV5-1 and TRBJ2-7; TRBD1 aligns across 9 bases. The CDR3 extends over 14 amino acids. The V gene end was trimmed by 3 bases and the J gene end by 7 bases; junction bases not matched to a gene: 8. Per the germline V gene, CDR1 is SGHRS and CDR2 is YFSETQ. The DNA for the CDR3 is TGCGCCAGCAGCTCACGACAGGGGGTGAGGGAGCAGTACTTC. Translation: CASSSRQGVREQYF.

The J gene is TRBJ1-1, the V gene TRBV5-1; possible D gene TRBD1, 6 bases. Germline assignment: CDR1 SGHRS and CDR2 YFSETQ. The CDR3 is made up of 15 amino acids. V gave up 2 bases and J gave up 0 bases, with 11 bases separating them. The CDR3 nucleotides are TGCGCCAGCAGCTTATTAGAGGGGGTGAACACTGAAGCTTTCTTT. Its protein is CASSLLEGVNTEAFF. Based on the CDR3 plus reference TRBV5-1 and TRBJ1-1, the full variable domain is KAGVTQTPRYLIKTRGQQVTLSCSPISGHRSVSWYQQTPGQGLQFLFEYFSETQRNKGNFPGRFSGRQFSNSRSEMNVSTLELGDSALYLCASSLLEGVNTEAFFGQGTRLTVV.

This clone came up a few times. This chain uses TRBV21-1 with TRBJ1-1; the table calls TRBD1, which could not be checked here. TRBV21-1 constitutes a pseudogene. The CDR3 consists of 13 residues. Here the CDR3 reads CASRLYGASEAFF. The CDR3 nucleotides read TGTGCCAGCAGGCTGTATGGGGCATCTGAAGCTTTCTTT.

As for this clone: An end of the junction differs from the germline gene, which may be a read error. This sequence joins TRBV9 and TRBJ2-2; 11 bases match TRBD2. The CDR3 contains 20 residues. In germline, CDR1 is SGDLS, CDR2 YYNGEE. CDR3 loop: CASSVESPGLAAVNAGELFF. CDR3 DNA: TGTGCCAGCAGCGTAGAGTCTCCGGGACTAGCGGCAGTGAACGCCGGGGAGCTGTTTTTT.

The V gene is TRBV18, the J gene TRBJ1-2, with 7 bases lining up with TRBD1. Germline V gene data show CDR1 as KGHSH and CDR2 as LQKENI. The V segment lost 4 bases and the J segment 3 bases; nucleotides outside the gene matches: 8. The CDR3 extends over 15 amino acids. DNA of the CDR3: TGTGCCAGCTCACGTGGACAGGTGGGGGACTATGGCTACACCTTC. Translation gives CASSRGQVGDYGYTF.

The chain is built from TRBV23-1 and TRBJ1-5, with 8 bases identical to TRBD1. TRBV23-1 is an open reading frame whose function is uncertain. The CDR3 is 16 residues long. Germline trimming cut 6 bases from V and 4 bases from J; bases unmatched to any gene: 11. The CDR3 bases are TGCGCCAGCAGGGAGACAGGGGAGGTTCGAAATCAGCCCCAGCATTTT. It codes for CASRETGEVRNQPQHF.

In its sample, this clone was seen once. This chain joins TRBV4-2 and TRBJ1-2; D call uncertain. V was clipped by 4 bases and J by 3 bases, with 15 bases between them. The CDR3 runs 15 residues. The germline gives CDR1 LGHNA, CDR2 YNFKEQ. The CDR3 loop is CASSPESNTDYGYTF. For the CDR3, the DNA is TGTGCCAGCAGCCCCGAGTCAAATACGGACTATGGCTACACCTTC.

The chain is built from TRBV7-6 and TRBJ2-5; D remains ambiguous. The CDR3 loop spans 12 amino acids. Per germline, CDR1 SGHVS and CDR2 FNYEAQ. Trimming removed 3 bases from V and 8 bases from J, with 10 bases in between. The DNA of the CDR3 is TGTGCCAGCAGCTTGATGGCGGCCACCCAGTACTTC. It specifies CASSLMAATQYF. Based on the CDR3 plus reference TRBV7-6 and TRBJ2-5, the full variable domain is GAGVSQSPRYKVTKRGQDVALRCDPISGHVSLYWYRQALGQGPEFLTYFNYEAQQDKSGLPNDRFSAERPEGSISTLTIQRTEQRDSAMYRCASSLMAATQYFGPGTRLLVL.

The chain is built from TRBV10-3 and TRBJ2-7; maybe TRBD1 (7 bases). V lost 0 bases and J lost 7, with 22 bases in between. The CDR3 length is 17 residues. CDR1 ENHRY and CDR2 SYGVKD come from the germline V gene. CDR3 region: CAISESTGARGSREQYF. The DNA of the CDR3 is TGTGCCATCAGTGAGTCGACGGGGGCCAGGGGGTCTAGGGAGCAGTACTTC.

The chain carries TRBV10-2 and TRBJ2-5; D call uncertain. Gene TRBJ2-7 matches the end of the DNA better, so the J call may be wrong. Germline V gene data show CDR1 as WSHSY and CDR2 as SAAADI. This CDR3 contains 10 residues. CDR3 region: CASRDYEQYF. DNA of the CDR3: TGCGCCAGCAGGGACTACGAGCAGTACTTC.

V usage is TRBV7-8 and J usage is TRBJ2-7, with TRBD1 identical over 8 bases. With 1 base clipped from V and 5 bases from J, the junction kept 4 bases outside the gene matches. The CDR3 spans 14 residues. Germline V gene data show CDR1 as SGHVS and CDR2 as FQNEAQ. This CDR3 reads CASSLVQGDHEQYF. The CDR3 coding sequence is TGTGCCAGCAGCTTAGTACAGGGGGACCACGAGCAGTACTTC.

This clone has only one observation. The J gene is TRBJ2-7, the V gene TRBV11-2; 9 nucleotides align to TRBD1. The V segment lost 6 bases and the J segment 5 bases; nucleotides outside the gene matches: 11. Looked up from germline, CDR1 is SGHAT and CDR2 is FQNNGV. This CDR3 spans 15 amino acids. CDR3 nucleotide sequence: TGTGCCAGCAGAAAGCCCGGGACAGGGTTCAACGAGCAGTACTTC. This gives the protein CASRKPGTGFNEQYF. Full variable domain (outside the CDR3, taken from reference TRBV11-2 and TRBJ2-7): EAGVAQSPRYKIIEKRQSVAFWCNPISGHATLYWYQQILGQGPKLLIQFQNNGVVDDSQLPKDRFSAERLKGVDSTLKIQPAKLEDSAVYLCASRKPGTGFNEQYFGPGTRLTVT.

The chain uses TRBV6-5 and TRBJ2-7, with no clear D. The CDR3 extends over 12 amino acids. Trimming cost V 6 bases and J 2 bases, with 8 bases left between them. Germline V gives CDR1 MNHEY, CDR2 SVGAGI. Here the CDR3 DNA reads TGTGCCAGCAGCGGGTCCGCCTACGAGCAGTACTTC. Protein product: CASSGSAYEQYF.

The chain combines TRBV5-6 with TRBJ1-1; D is ambiguous. V was clipped by 2 bases and J by 0 bases, with 8 bases between them. In germline, CDR1 is SGHDT, CDR2 YYEEEE. The CDR3 is made up of 14 amino acids. The CDR3, as DNA: TGTGCCAGCAGCTTACTTACAGTGAACACTGAAGCTTTCTTT. Residues: CASSLLTVNTEAFF.

This chain joins TRBV28 and TRBJ1-5; 8 bases are shared with TRBD1. The CDR3 is made up of 14 amino acids. Losses at the gene ends were 5 bases for V and 5 bases for J; bases not matched to a gene: 5. Germline V gene lookup returns CDR1 MDHEN and CDR2 SYDVKM. The CDR3 here is CASSETGGDQPQHF. CDR3 sequence (DNA): TGTGCCAGCAGTGAAACAGGGGGTGATCAGCCCCAGCATTTT.

The chain carries TRBV5-1 and TRBJ2-5; 9 positions match TRBD1. The CDR3 covers 16 residues. Germline assignment: CDR1 SGHRS and CDR2 YFSETQ. The V and J ends lost 4 bases and 11 bases, in that order; junction bases with no gene match: 18. CDR3 bases: TGCGCCAGCAGCACCAATACAGGGGGCGGAACGAGGGAGCAGTACTTC. This codes for CASSTNTGGGTREQYF. Based on the CDR3 plus reference TRBV5-1 and TRBJ2-5, the full variable domain is KAGVTQTPRYLIKTRGQQVTLSCSPISGHRSVSWYQQTPGQGLQFLFEYFSETQRNKGNFPGRFSGRQFSNSRSEMNVSTLELGDSALYLCASSTNTGGGTREQYFGPGTRLLVL.

A few counts support this clone. The V call is TRBV30, the J call TRBJ2-7, with 7 bases matching TRBD2. Germline CDR1 and CDR2: GTSNPN and SVGIG (reference sequence). This CDR3 region has 11 residues. After removal of 2 bases from V and 7 bases from J, the junction contained 2 bases not matched to a gene. Written as DNA, the CDR3 is TGTGCCTGGAGTATGGGAGGGGAGCAGTACTTC. Encoded protein: CAWSMGGEQYF.

In the case of this clone: The junction differs from germline at one of its ends, possibly a read error. The chain employs TRBV4-1 and TRBJ2-1, with 10 bases aligning to TRBD2. This CDR3 is 16 amino acids long. CDR1 is MGHRA and CDR2 is YSYEKL in the germline V gene. The chain's CDR3 is CASSQEGPHLAGGRVF. For the CDR3, the DNA is TGCGCCAGCAGCCAGGAAGGCCCTCATTTAGCGGGAGGCCGGGTCTTC.

V and J are TRBV18 and TRBJ1-3; D is ambiguous. The germline V gene has CDR1 KGHSH and CDR2 LQKENI. The CDR3 totals 15 residues. V was clipped by 3 bases and J by 0 bases, with 9 bases between them. This CDR3 reads CASSPSRSSGNTIYF. In DNA form, the CDR3 reads TGTGCCAGCTCACCTTCCAGGTCCTCTGGAAACACCATATATTTT.

The J gene is TRBJ2-7, the V gene TRBV10-3; 7 bases are shared with TRBD1. V lost 0 bases to trimming and J lost 2 bases; unmatched junction nucleotides: 10. Germline CDR1 and CDR2: ENHRY and SYGVKD. The CDR3 contains 17 residues. The CDR3 DNA is TGTGCCATCAGTGAGTCGGAAGGGGGCGTTCCAACCTACGAGCAGTACTTC. Translation: CAISESEGGVPTYEQYF.

This clone was found once. V usage is TRBV5-1 and J usage is TRBJ2-5, with D possibly being TRBD1 (6 bases). CDR1 is SGHRS and CDR2 is YFSETQ in the germline V gene. This CDR3 is built from 18 residues. Trimming took 2 bases from V and 1 from J, leaving 21 bases between them. In nucleotides, the CDR3 is TGCGCCAGCAGCTTACCTAAAACCGGGACACTACTCCAAGAGACCCAGTACTTC. This gives the protein CASSLPKTGTLLQETQYF.

V is TRBV19 and J is TRBJ2-7; TRBD1 matches at 11 bases. Germline CDR1 and CDR2: LNHDA and SQIVND (reference sequence). V gave up 4 bases and J gave up 3 bases; unmatched junction bases: 2. The CDR3 runs 14 residues. The CDR3 is CASSTGTGGYEQYF. The CDR3 coding sequence is TGTGCCAGTAGTACCGGGACAGGGGGCTACGAGCAGTACTTC.

A single count supports this clone. The CDR3 bases are TGTGCCAGCAGCGGGGGAGGTCGGGAGACCCAGTACTTC. Its protein product is CASSGGGRETQYF. The chain combines TRBV7-2 with TRBJ2-5, with D possibly matching TRBD2 (6 bases). The CDR3 contains 13 residues. V lost 5 bases to trimming and J lost 5 bases, with 12 bases between them. Germline CDR1 and CDR2: SGHTA and FQGNSA.

The rearrangement links TRBV4-1 to TRBJ2-7; D perhaps matches TRBD1 (5 bases). Trimming removed 1 base at V and 2 bases at J, with 6 bases between. The CDR3 contains 13 residues. From germline, CDR1 is MGHRA and CDR2 YSYEKL. The CDR3 nucleotides are TGCGCCAGCAGCCAAGTGACAGCCTACGAGCAGTACTTC. It translates to CASSQVTAYEQYF.

This clone was seen a single time. This CDR3 reads CASSEYNNPTGELFF. The CDR3 DNA reads TGTGCCAGCAGTGAATATAACAACCCGACCGGGGAGCTGTTTTTT. This chain connects TRBV25-1 to TRBJ2-2; D gene uncertain. There are 15 residues in the CDR3. The germline CDR1 and CDR2 sequences are MGHDK and SYGVNS. Trimming took off 0 bases at V and 5 bases at J, with 10 bases between the two ends.

In regard to this clone: Sequence at one end of the junction differs from germline and may be a read error. This chain links TRBV7-7 with TRBJ2-5, with D tentatively TRBD2 (5 bases). CDR3 size: 14 residues. Germline V gene data show CDR1 as SSHAT and CDR2 as FNYEAQ (reference sequence). The CDR3 DNA reads TGTGCTAGCAGCCCCTCCGGGATTGGAGAGACCCAGTACTTC. It is translated as CASSPSGIGETQYF.